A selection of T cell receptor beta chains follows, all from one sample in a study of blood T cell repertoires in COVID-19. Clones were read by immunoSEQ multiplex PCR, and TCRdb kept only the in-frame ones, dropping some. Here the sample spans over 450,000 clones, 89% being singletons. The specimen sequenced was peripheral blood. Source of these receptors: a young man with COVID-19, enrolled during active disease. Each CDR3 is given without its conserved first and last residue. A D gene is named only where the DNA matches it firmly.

ASSMTGANYGYT	TRBV6-1	TRBJ1-2	-
ATGDRFNSPLH	TRBV19	TRBJ1-6	TRBD1
ASSPAEGYNEQF	TRBV11-3	TRBJ2-1	-
ASSTGDRGNLNTEAF	TRBV19	TRBJ1-1	TRBD1
ASSYAGQGFGGYT	TRBV19	TRBJ1-2	TRBD1
ASSPRRDSVSRTGELF	TRBV18	TRBJ2-2	-
ASSPLGLAGAVTETQY	TRBV7-9	TRBJ2-5	TRBD2
ASSKMRQIQETQY	TRBV6-5	TRBJ2-5	-
ASSPNGLDGYGYT	TRBV6-5	TRBJ1-2	-
ASSLNRDNEQF	TRBV27	TRBJ2-1	-
ASSMDSPSRPGYT	TRBV28	TRBJ1-2	-
ASSAARGSTEAF	TRBV2	TRBJ1-1	-
ASSEGADNSPLH	TRBV6-1	TRBJ1-6	-
ASSDPGLRIGELF	TRBV10-1	TRBJ2-2	-